This T cell receptor (beta chain) emerged from a study of CD8 T cells in Susac syndrome. Reverse transcription used about 0.45 to 1 ug RNA and random hexamers. TCRdb reprocessed the immunoSEQ multiplex PCR reads via MiXCR and lists one record per CDR3 protein. The sample holds over 350,000 distinct CDR3 sequences, approximately 85% seen once. The source material was CD8+ T cells from PBMCs. This TCR was recovered from a human donor with multiple sclerosis.

The CDR3 DNA sequence: TGTGCCAGCACCCCTCGCCCAGCGGGAGTGAACGAGCAGTACTTC. Translating gives CASTPRPAGVNEQYF. The chain uses TRBV27 and TRBJ2-7; 8 bases are a match to TRBD2. CDR1 is MNHEY and CDR2 is SMNVEV in the germline V gene (reference sequence). This CDR3 has 15 residues. Unmatched junction bases numbered 13, after V lost 7 bases and J lost 5 bases.